A selection of T cell receptor beta chains follows, all from one sample in a study of PD-L1 blockade in urothelial cancer. Assay: immunoSEQ multiplex PCR; the TCRdb copy retains only in-frame clones and omits some. The sample has roughly 49,000 clones, around 84% seen once. The sample here was PBMCs, taken around atezolizumab (anti-PD-L1) treatment. Receptor source: a man in his sixties with urothelial cancer. Both conserved end residues are part of each CDR3. A D gene is named only where the DNA matches it firmly. The size entry is marked missing in some rows and otherwise reads once, few, many or a size class.

abundance	v_gene	d_gene	j_gene	CDR3nt	CDR3aa
-	TRBV4-2	TRBD2	TRBJ2-3	TGTGCCAGCAGCCAAGGTCTCGCGGGGGGCACAGATACGCAGTATTTT	CASSQGLAGGTDTQYF
-	TRBV5-1	TRBD1	TRBJ2-1	TGCGCCAGCAGCTTACGAGCCCTGGGAGATAGGGGGCAGTTCAATGAGCAGTTCTTC	CASSLRALGDRGQFNEQFF
once	TRBV4-1	-	TRBJ1-2	TGCGCCAGCAGCCAAGATGGTCCGGAAGCGGCGGTCCGGGCTGGCTACACCTTC	CASSQDGPEAAVRAGYTF
-	TRBV5-1	-	TRBJ1-4	TGCGCCAGCAGCTTGGCCAGGGGCAATGAAAAACTGTTTTTT	CASSLARGNEKLFF
-	TRBV9	-	TRBJ1-4	TGTGCCAGCAGCTTTACAGTCGGGGAACTGTTTTTT	CASSFTVGELFF
-	TRBV27	TRBD1	TRBJ2-1	TGTGCCAGCCTTAAACAGGGGTTAGGACCGGGCGAGCAGTTCTTC	CASLKQGLGPGEQFF
-	TRBV18	-	TRBJ2-1	TGTGCCAGCTCACCCCAAGCGGAGCAGTTCTTC	CASSPQAEQFF
-	TRBV6-4	TRBD1	TRBJ2-7	TGTGCCAGCAGTGTCAACCCCGCCGGGACAGGCATTGTGCAGTACTTC	CASSVNPAGTGIVQYF
-	TRBV5-4	-	TRBJ2-1	TGTGCCAGCAGCTTTGGTGGTTCGAGCAATGAGCAGTTCTTC	CASSFGGSSNEQFF
-	TRBV7-8	-	TRBJ2-1	TGTGCCAGCAGCTTACGCCCCCTAAGCGGAAATCATTACAATGAGCAGTTCTTC	CASSLRPLSGNHYNEQFF
-	TRBV25-1	-	TRBJ1-1	TGTGCCAGCAGAACGGACAGAAGGAACACTGAAGCTTTCTTT	CASRTDRRNTEAFF
-	TRBV5-1	-	TRBJ2-7	TGCGCCAGCAGCTACGACGGGGGCTCCTACGAGCAGTACTTC	CASSYDGGSYEQYF
few	TRBV19	-	TRBJ2-6	TGTGCCAGTAGTATAGTACAGGGAACATCCTCGAGAGGGGCCAACGTCCTGACTTTC	CASSIVQGTSSRGANVLTF
-	TRBV13	-	TRBJ1-6	TGTGCCAGCAGCTCCTACAGGGATTCACCCCTCCACTTT	CASSSYRDSPLHF
-	TRBV10-3	-	TRBJ1-5	TGTGCCATCAGTGTCTACGAAAGTCATCAGCCCCAGCATTTT	CAISVYESHQPQHF
-	TRBV5-1	-	TRBJ2-7	TGCGCCAGCAGCTTGGGGACGGACTTCTACGAGCAGTACTTC	CASSLGTDFYEQYF